The 24 T cell receptor beta chains below come from one sample, sequenced in a study of blood T cell repertoires in COVID-19. Clones were sequenced by immunoSEQ multiplex PCR, and TCRdb holds only the in-frame ones, with some missing. The table has some 130,000 clones, around 80% seen once. Source material: peripheral blood. These receptors all come from an elderly man with acute or convalescent COVID-19.

In this sample, this clone turned up once. The rearrangement uses TRBV19 and TRBJ2-4, with a possible D match to TRBD1 (5 bases). With 4 bases removed from V and 0 bases from J, the gap between germline ends came to 10 bases. The V gene's germline CDR1 is LNHDA and CDR2 SQIVND (reference sequence). The CDR3 length is 15 residues. The CDR3 here is CASSRDRLAKNIQYF. DNA for the CDR3: TGTGCCAGTAGTAGAGACAGATTAGCCAAAAACATTCAGTACTTC.

J is TRBJ2-7 and V is TRBV6-2 or TRBV6-3, with 9 bases matching TRBD1. The CDR3 consists of 14 residues. V was pared by 5 bases and J by 7 bases, with 9 bases of the junction left unmatched. Germline V CDR1 and CDR2: MNHEY, SVGEGT. This chain's CDR3 is CASSPFGTGSEQYF. DNA for the CDR3: TGTGCCAGCAGTCCCTTTGGGACAGGGTCAGAGCAGTACTTC.

The chain uses TRBV4-1 and TRBJ1-1; 7 nucleotides match TRBD1. J was trimmed by 3 bases and V by 8 bases; bases with no gene match: 6. Germline V gene sequence: CDR1 MGHRA, CDR2 YSYEKL. The CDR3 runs to 13 residues. The CDR3 sequence: CASSQGMDTEAFF. CDR3 DNA: TGCGCCAGCTCACAGGGGATGGACACTGAAGCTTTCTTT.

V and J are TRBV15 and TRBJ2-3; TRBD2 matches at 13 bases. V trimming: 5 bases; J trimming: 6 bases; junction bases outside the gene matches: 5. The CDR3 sequence is 15 residues long. CDR1 LNHNV and CDR2 YYDKDF come from the germline V gene (reference sequence). CDR3 sequence (DNA): TGTGCCACCAGCCTTGGGACTAGCGGGGTGGATACGCAGTATTTT. It specifies CATSLGTSGVDTQYF.

V usage is TRBV5-1 and J usage is TRBJ2-2; the D gene is possibly TRBD1 (5 bases). Trimming removed 4 bases at V and 0 bases at J, with 13 bases between. Germline assignment: CDR1 SGHRS and CDR2 YFSETQ. The length of the CDR3 is 16 residues. CDR3 loop: CASSLQGPPNTGELFF. The CDR3 region has the DNA TGCGCCAGCAGCCTCCAGGGTCCCCCGAACACCGGGGAGCTGTTTTTT.

In its sample, this clone ranks as medium-sized. This sequence joins TRBV10-3 and TRBJ2-3, with 10 bases aligning to TRBD2. Germline V lookup: CDR1 ENHRY, CDR2 SYGVKD. This CDR3 comprises 15 residues. V was clipped by 4 bases and J by 2 bases; unmatched bases: 3. The CDR3, as DNA: TGTGCCATCAGTGGAGGGACTAGCGCCACAGATACGCAGTATTTT. Protein sequence: CAISGGTSATDTQYF.

This sequence joins TRBV19 and TRBJ2-2, with D unresolved. The CDR3 is made up of 12 amino acids. Trimming stripped 5 bases from V and 7 bases from J, with 8 bases between. Germline-derived CDR1 and CDR2 are LNHDA and SQIVND (reference sequence). The CDR3 loop reads CASSYLIGELFF. CDR3 nucleotide sequence: TGTGCCAGTAGTTACTTAATCGGGGAGCTGTTTTTT.

CDR3: CASSATSGPYEQYF. The CDR3 DNA follows: TGTGCCAGCAGCGCGACTAGCGGGCCTTACGAGCAGTACTTC. The chain links TRBV9 to TRBJ2-7, with TRBD2 identical over 10 bases. Germline V gives CDR1 SGDLS, CDR2 YYNGEE. Germline trimming cut 3 bases from V and 4 bases from J; bases unmatched to any gene: 4. The CDR3 extends over 14 amino acids. Full variable domain (missing parts from reference TRBV9 and TRBJ2-7): DSGVTQTPKHLITATGQRVTLRCSPRSGDLSVYWYQQSLDQGLQFLIQYYNGEERAKGNILERFSAQQFPDLHSELNLSSLELGDSALYFCASSATSGPYEQYFGPGTRLTVT.

V gene TRBV18 combines with J gene TRBJ2-7; 14 bases agree with TRBD2. V lost 3 bases, J lost 8 bases, and 6 bases stayed unmatched. CDR1 KGHSH and CDR2 LQKENI come from the germline V gene. CDR3 length equals 15 residues. The CDR3 loop reads CASSPGLAGGSQQYF. CDR3 nucleotides: TGTGCCAGCTCACCCGGACTAGCGGGGGGTTCCCAGCAGTACTTC.

The chain couples TRBV2 to TRBJ1-1, with no clear D. The CDR3 is 15 residues long. Germline V CDR1 and CDR2: SNHLY, FYNNEI. V was pared by 6 bases and J by 5 bases, with 19 bases between. The CDR3 is CASRYRRASGTEAFF. As DNA, the CDR3 is TGTGCCAGCAGATACCGACGGGCATCGGGAACTGAAGCTTTCTTT.

V gene TRBV4-2 combines with J gene TRBJ2-3; tentatively, D is TRBD1 (6 bases). Germline V gives CDR1 LGHNA, CDR2 YNFKEQ. The CDR3 runs 17 residues. Deletions cut 6 bases from V and 4 bases from J, with 23 bases between. Written as DNA, the CDR3 is TGTGCCAGCAGATCAGGGGACGCCCGAGAAGGAGCAGATACGCAGTATTTT. The encoded protein is CASRSGDAREGADTQYF.

The chain joins TRBV28 to TRBJ2-5, with a weak D call TRBD1 (5 bases). The V gene's germline CDR1 is MDHEN and CDR2 SYDVKM. The CDR3 covers 16 residues. Trimming stripped 3 bases from V and 1 base from J, with 15 bases between. Written as DNA, the CDR3 is TGTGCCAGCAGTTTTCAGGGCAGACGAATCCAAGAGACCCAGTACTTC. Its protein product is CASSFQGRRIQETQYF.

The genes are TRBV29-1 and TRBJ1-6, with 8 bases identical to TRBD1. V lost 7 bases and J lost 7; bases outside the gene matches: 3. The CDR3 sequence is 12 residues long. Germline values: CDR1 SQVTM, CDR2 ANQGSEA. The CDR3 sequence: CSAGTGNSPLHF. The CDR3 DNA reads TGCAGCGCCGGGACAGGCAATTCACCCCTCCACTTT.

This clone turned up a few times. The chain is built from TRBV3-1 (or the pseudogene TRBV3-2) and TRBJ1-2; maybe TRBD1 (5 bases). The CDR3 is 15 amino acids. In germline, CDR1 is LGHDT, CDR2 YNNKEL (reference sequence). Trimming left V 4 bases short and J 6 bases short, with 18 bases between. The CDR3, as DNA: TGTGCCAGCAGCCCGATAAGGGGTGGTGGTCATGGCTACACCTTC. Its translation is CASSPIRGGGHGYTF.

The V gene is TRBV4-1, the J gene TRBJ1-3, with D perhaps matching TRBD1 (6 bases). Trimming took off 8 bases at V and 8 bases at J, with 13 bases between the two ends. Germline V gene sequence: CDR1 MGHRA, CDR2 YSYEKL. This CDR3 comprises 12 residues. DNA of the CDR3: TGCGCCAGCGGACAGTCGACGGACACCATATATTTT. It translates to CASGQSTDTIYF.

This clone was observed a handful of times. The rearrangement uses TRBV9 and TRBJ1-3; no definite D call. V was pared by 4 bases and J by 0 bases, with 14 bases between. This CDR3 spans 16 amino acids. Looked up from germline, CDR1 is SGDLS and CDR2 is YYNGEE. As DNA, the CDR3 is TGTGCCAGCAGCCTTAAGGCGGGGAACTCTGGAAACACCATATATTTT. The encoded protein is CASSLKAGNSGNTIYF.

The V and J genes are TRBV6-6 and TRBJ2-1, with D possibly matching TRBD2 (5 bases). This CDR3 contains 14 residues. V shed 0 bases and J shed 3 bases, with 6 bases lying between them. In germline, CDR1 is MNHNY, CDR2 SVGAGI (reference sequence). The CDR3, as DNA: TGTGCCAGCAGTTACTCCCGGGGCTACAATGAGCAGTTCTTC. Its protein is CASSYSRGYNEQFF.

The J gene is TRBJ1-1, the V gene TRBV5-4; 8 bases agree with TRBD1. Germline V gene sequence: CDR1 SGHNT, CDR2 YYREEE (reference sequence). V lost 4 bases and J lost 5; bases outside the gene matches: 10. CDR3 length equals 15 residues. CDR3 sequence (DNA): TGTGCCAGCAGCCCCAGGGGGCTGGTTGGGACTGAAGCTTTCTTT. This translates into CASSPRGLVGTEAFF.

The V gene is TRBV19, the J gene TRBJ1-1; TRBD1 aligns across 10 bases. Germline V gives CDR1 LNHDA, CDR2 SQIVND (reference sequence). There are 14 residues in the CDR3. The trim removed 8 bases at V and 0 bases at J, leaving 3 bases unmatched. The CDR3, as DNA: TGTGCCAGTTGGGACAGGGGAGTGAACACTGAAGCTTTCTTT. This sequence encodes CASWDRGVNTEAFF.

The chain recombines TRBV7-2 with TRBJ1-5; 7 bases fit TRBD1. Germline-derived CDR1 and CDR2 are SGHTA and FQGNSA. The CDR3 spans 14 residues. The trim removed 4 bases at V and 7 bases at J, leaving 7 bases unmatched. The CDR3 coding sequence is TGTGCCAGCAGCTCTCGGACAGGCGGCCAGCCCCAGCATTTT. It encodes CASSSRTGGQPQHF. Complete variable domain (other parts from reference TRBV7-2 and TRBJ1-5): GAGVSQSPSNKVTEKGKDVELRCDPISGHTALYWYRQSLGQGLEFLIYFQGNSAPDKSGLPSDRFSAERTGGSVSTLTIQRTQQEDSAVYLCASSSRTGGQPQHFGDGTRLSIL.

This chain links TRBV28 with TRBJ1-6; 9 bases fit TRBD1. V gave up 5 bases and J gave up 7 bases; unmatched junction bases: 6. The CDR3 consists of 15 residues. Germline V lookup: CDR1 MDHEN, CDR2 SYDVKM. CDR3 nucleotide sequence: TGTGCCAGCAGTACACCGGGACAGGGAAATTCACCCCTCCACTTT. Translated: CASSTPGQGNSPLHF. Combining the CDR3 with reference TRBV28 and TRBJ1-6 gives the whole variable domain DVKVTQSSRYLVKRTGEKVFLECVQDMDHENMFWYRQDPGLGLRLIYFSYDVKMKEKGDIPEGYSVSREKKERFSLILESASTNQTSMYLCASSTPGQGNSPLHFGNGTRLTVT.

A few counts support this clone. This chain connects TRBV7-2 to TRBJ1-2; D perhaps matches TRBD1 (5 bases). CDR1 and CDR2 from the germline V gene are SGHTA and FQGNSA. V lost 7 bases, J lost 8 bases, and 17 bases lay in between. This CDR3 contains 13 residues. The CDR3 coding sequence is TGTGCCAGCACCGCCGGGGGAATAAACGGCTACACCTTC. This translates into CASTAGGINGYTF. The full variable domain, its missing parts supplied by reference TRBV7-2 and TRBJ1-2, is GAGVSQSPSNKVTEKGKDVELRCDPISGHTALYWYRQSLGQGLEFLIYFQGNSAPDKSGLPSDRFSAERTGGSVSTLTIQRTQQEDSAVYLCASTAGGINGYTFGSGTRLTVV.

The CDR3 protein is CASSYGSGAAKNIQYF. CDR3 coding DNA: TGTGCCAGCAGTTACGGCTCTGGGGCAGCCAAAAACATTCAGTACTTC. The chain recombines TRBV6-2 or TRBV6-3 with TRBJ2-4; possibly TRBD1 for D (5 bases). This CDR3 contains 16 residues. Germline CDR1 reads MNHEY; CDR2 reads SVGEGT. The V gene lost 2 bases and the J gene lost 0 bases, with 11 bases spanning the gap.

The J gene is TRBJ2-7, the V gene TRBV20-1; no clear D gene. From germline, CDR1 is DFQATT and CDR2 SNEGSKA (reference sequence). The CDR3 consists of 10 residues. Trimming took off 5 bases at V and 3 bases at J, with 5 bases between the two ends. The CDR3 here is CSAQNYEQYF. CDR3 nucleotides: TGCAGTGCTCAGAACTACGAGCAGTACTTC.